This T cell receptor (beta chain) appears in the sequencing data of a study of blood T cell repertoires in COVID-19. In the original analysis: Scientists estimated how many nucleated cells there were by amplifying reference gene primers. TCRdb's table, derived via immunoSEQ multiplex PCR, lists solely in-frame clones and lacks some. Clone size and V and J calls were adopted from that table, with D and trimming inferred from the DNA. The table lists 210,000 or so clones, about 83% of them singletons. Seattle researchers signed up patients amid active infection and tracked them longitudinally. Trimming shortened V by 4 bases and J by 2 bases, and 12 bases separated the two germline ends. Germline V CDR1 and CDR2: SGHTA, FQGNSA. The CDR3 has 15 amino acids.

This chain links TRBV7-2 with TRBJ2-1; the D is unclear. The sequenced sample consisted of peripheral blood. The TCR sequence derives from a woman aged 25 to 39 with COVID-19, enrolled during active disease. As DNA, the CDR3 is TGTGCCAGCAGCTCGGGTACTTCGGCCTACAATGAGCAGTTCTTC. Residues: CASSSGTSAYNEQFF.